This T cell receptor beta chain originates from a study of shared clonotypes between healthy human individuals. Study overall: The study drew on a couple of women and three men aged 18 to 49 as donors.

The data were produced by immunoSEQ multiplex PCR, yet TCRdb's version contains in-frame clones alone and is incomplete. Here the sample spans about 1 million clones, under 80% being singletons. As regards this clone: The same CDR3 also results from other DNA sequences found in this sample.

This CDR3 contains 11 residues. The germline V gene has CDR1 MDHEN and CDR2 SYDVKM. V was clipped by 4 bases and J by 3 bases, with 4 bases between them. The specimen sequenced was memory CD4+ T cells sorted from blood. Subset: CD45RA-negative fraction. The origin of this receptor is a man between 18 and 29 years old in good health. The chain recombines TRBV28 with TRBJ2-7; D is ambiguous. Here the CDR3 DNA reads TGTGCCAGCAGTTCGGACTACGAGCAGTACTTC. This codes for CASSSDYEQYF.